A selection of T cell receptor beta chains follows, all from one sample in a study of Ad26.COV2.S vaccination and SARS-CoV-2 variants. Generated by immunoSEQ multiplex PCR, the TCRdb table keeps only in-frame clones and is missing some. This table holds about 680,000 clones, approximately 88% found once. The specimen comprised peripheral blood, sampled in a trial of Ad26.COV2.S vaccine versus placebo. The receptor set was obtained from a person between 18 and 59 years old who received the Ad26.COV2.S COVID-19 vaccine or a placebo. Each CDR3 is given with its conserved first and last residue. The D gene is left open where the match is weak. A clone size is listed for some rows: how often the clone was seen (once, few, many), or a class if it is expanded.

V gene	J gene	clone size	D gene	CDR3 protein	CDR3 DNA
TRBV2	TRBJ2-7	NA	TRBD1	CASSHGQGYEQYF	TGTGCCAGCAGTCACGGACAGGGTTACGAGCAGTACTTC
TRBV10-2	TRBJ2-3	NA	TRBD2	CASSVQAAIAGSQDTQYF	TGCGCCAGCAGTGTACAGGCGGCCATAGCGGGATCTCAAGATACGCAGTATTTT
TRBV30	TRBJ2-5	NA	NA	CAWSVRQETQYF	TGTGCCTGGAGTGTAAGGCAAGAGACCCAGTACTTC
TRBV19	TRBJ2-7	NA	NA	CASSLTAGAGIRSYEQYF	TGTGCCAGTAGTCTGACAGCAGGGGCGGGAATTCGTTCCTACGAGCAGTACTTC
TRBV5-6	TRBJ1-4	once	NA	CASSLGDLGRGNTNEKLFF	TGTGCCAGCAGCTTAGGCGACCTCGGGAGAGGAAACACTAATGAAAAACTGTTTTTT
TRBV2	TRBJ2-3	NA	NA	CASGGTLDTQYF	TGTGCCAGCGGGGGGACGTTGGATACGCAGTATTTT
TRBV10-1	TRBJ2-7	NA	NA	CASSEGRGHNEQYF	TGCGCCAGCAGTGAAGGGCGGGGCCATAACGAGCAGTACTTC
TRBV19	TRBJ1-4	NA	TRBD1	CATRQGVDREKLFF	TGTGCCACCCGACAGGGGGTAGATCGGGAAAAACTGTTTTTT
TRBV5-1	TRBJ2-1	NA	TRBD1	CASSPTDRIYNEQFF	TGCGCCAGCAGCCCGACGGACAGGATTTACAATGAGCAGTTCTTC
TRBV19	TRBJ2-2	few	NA	CASSINFANTGELFF	TGTGCCAGTAGTATAAATTTCGCGAACACCGGGGAGCTGTTTTTT
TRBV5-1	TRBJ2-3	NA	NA	CASNEGDTQYF	TGCGCCAGCAACGAGGGGGATACGCAGTATTTT
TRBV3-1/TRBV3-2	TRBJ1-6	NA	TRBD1	CASSRDRGPSSYNSPLHF	TGTGCCAGCAGTAGGGACAGGGGGCCCAGCTCCTATAATTCACCCCTCCACTTT
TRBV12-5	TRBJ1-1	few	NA	CASGLVQPF	TGTGCTAGTGGTTTGGTACAGCCTTTT
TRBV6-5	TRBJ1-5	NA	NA	CASSFPGLGNQPQHF	TGTGCCAGCAGTTTCCCGGGACTGGGCAATCAGCCCCAGCATTTT
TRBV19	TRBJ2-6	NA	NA	CASSIGGYPGANVLTF	TGTGCCAGTAGTATAGGCGGGTACCCTGGGGCCAACGTCCTGACTTTC
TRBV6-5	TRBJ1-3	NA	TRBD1	CASSYSGTGDGNTIYF	TGTGCCAGCAGTTACTCGGGGACAGGGGATGGAAACACCATATATTTT
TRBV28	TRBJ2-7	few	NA	CASSLPGIGGAYEQYF	TGTGCCAGCAGTTTACCGGGGATAGGGGGGGCCTACGAGCAGTACTTC
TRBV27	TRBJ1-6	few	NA	CASSFNWEGNSPLHF	TGTGCCAGCAGTTTTAATTGGGAGGGGAATTCACCCCTCCACTTT
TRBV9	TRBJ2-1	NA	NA	CASSVFPGTYNEQFF	TGTGCCAGCAGCGTCTTCCCGGGAACCTACAATGAGCAGTTCTTC
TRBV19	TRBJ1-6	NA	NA	CASSPGLHSPLHF	TGTGCCAGTAGTCCGGGACTGCATTCACCCCTCCACTTT
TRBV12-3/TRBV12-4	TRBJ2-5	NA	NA	CASSGVQETQYF	TGTGCCAGCAGTGGGGTCCAAGAGACCCAGTACTTC
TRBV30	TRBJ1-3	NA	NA	CAWSVPGGGNTIYF	TGTGCCTGGAGTGTACCGGGGGGTGGAAACACCATATATTTT
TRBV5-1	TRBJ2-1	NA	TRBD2	CASSTTSGGSYNEQFF	TGCGCCAGCAGCACCACTAGCGGGGGTTCCTACAATGAGCAGTTCTTC
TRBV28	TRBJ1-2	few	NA	CASSLANYGYTF	TGTGCCAGCAGTTTAGCTAACTATGGCTACACCTTC
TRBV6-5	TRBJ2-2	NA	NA	CASSSGPVRELFF	TGTGCCAGCAGTTCCGGGCCTGTCCGGGAGCTGTTTTTT
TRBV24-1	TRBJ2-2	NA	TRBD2	CATSDPTSGRLGELFF	TGTGCCACCAGTGATCCGACTAGCGGGAGACTCGGGGAGCTGTTTTTT
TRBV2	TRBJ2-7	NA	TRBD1	CASSAIGQVSYEQYF	TGTGCCAGCAGTGCAATAGGACAGGTATCCTACGAGCAGTACTTC
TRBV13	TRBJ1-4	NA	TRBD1	CASSLGGTGGEKLFF	TGTGCCAGCAGCTTAGGGGGGACAGGTGGGGAAAAACTGTTTTTT
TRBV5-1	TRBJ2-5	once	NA	CASSPARPQREETQYF	TGCGCCAGCAGCCCTGCCCGGCCCCAACGCGAAGAGACCCAGTACTTC
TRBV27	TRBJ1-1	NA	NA	CASSLRLEGTEAFF	TGTGCCAGCAGTTTACGTCTGGAGGGCACTGAAGCTTTCTTT
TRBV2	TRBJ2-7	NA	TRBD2	CASKGASGSRNEQYF	TGTGCCAGCAAGGGGGCTAGCGGGAGTAGAAACGAGCAGTACTTC
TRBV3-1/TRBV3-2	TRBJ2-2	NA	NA	CASSQPLTGELFF	TGTGCCAGCAGCCAACCGTTGACCGGGGAGCTGTTTTTT
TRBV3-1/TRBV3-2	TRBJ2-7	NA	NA	CASSQDHSPLVEQYF	TGTGCCAGCAGCCAAGATCACTCGCCGCTGGTCGAGCAGTACTTC
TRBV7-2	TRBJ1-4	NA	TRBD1	CASNRGLSNEKLFF	TGTGCCAGTAACAGGGGGCTGTCCAATGAAAAACTGTTTTTT
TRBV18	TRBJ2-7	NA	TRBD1	CASSSKMTGTDYEQYF	TGTGCCAGCTCATCAAAAATGACCGGGACAGACTACGAGCAGTACTTC
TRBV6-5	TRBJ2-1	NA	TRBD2	CASSYSPAGNNEQFF	TGTGCCAGCAGTTACTCTCCAGCGGGGAACAATGAGCAGTTCTTC
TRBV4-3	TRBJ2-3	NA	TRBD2	CASSPERGAGTDTQYF	TGCGCCAGCAGCCCGGAGCGGGGGGCCGGCACAGATACGCAGTATTTT
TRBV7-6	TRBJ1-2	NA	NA	CASSFEIGPNYGYTF	TGTGCCAGCAGCTTTGAAATAGGGCCTAACTATGGCTACACCTTC
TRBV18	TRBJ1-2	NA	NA	CASSPEGVTNGYTF	TGTGCCAGCTCACCAGAGGGGGTCACCAATGGCTACACCTTC
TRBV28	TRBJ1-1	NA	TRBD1	CASRFIGGWNTEAFF	TGTGCCAGCAGATTTATAGGGGGCTGGAACACTGAAGCTTTCTTT
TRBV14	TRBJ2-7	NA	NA	CASSQRPMSPSYEQYF	TGTGCCAGCAGCCAACGCCCCATGTCCCCTTCCTACGAGCAGTACTTC
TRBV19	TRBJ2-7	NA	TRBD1	CASSIGDRAFYEQYF	TGTGCCAGTAGTATAGGGGACAGGGCATTTTACGAGCAGTACTTC
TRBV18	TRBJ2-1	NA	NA	CASSPVGSSYNEQFF	TGTGCCAGCTCACCAGTAGGGAGCTCCTACAATGAGCAGTTCTTC
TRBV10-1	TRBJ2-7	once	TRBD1	CASSGGTGTAWYEQYF	TGCGCCAGCAGTGGGGGTACCGGGACAGCCTGGTACGAGCAGTACTTC
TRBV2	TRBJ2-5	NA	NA	CASSERLSQETQYF	TGTGCCAGCAGTGAAAGATTGAGCCAAGAGACCCAGTACTTC
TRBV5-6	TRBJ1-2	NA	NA	CASSLFGWQTRNYGYTF	TGTGCCAGCAGCTTGTTTGGTTGGCAGACCCGAAACTATGGCTACACCTTC
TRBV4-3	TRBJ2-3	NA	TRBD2	CASSQDWTGGLADTQYF	TGCGCCAGCAGCCAAGATTGGACGGGGGGGCTGGCAGATACGCAGTATTTT
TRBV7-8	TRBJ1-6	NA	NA	CASSARSSYNSPLHF	TGTGCCAGCAGCGCCCGTAGCTCCTATAATTCACCCCTCCACTTT
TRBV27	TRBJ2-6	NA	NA	CASSPLGLSRGGIPGANVLTF	TGTGCCAGCAGTCCCCTTGGCCTCTCGAGGGGGGGGATTCCTGGGGCCAACGTCCTGACTTTC
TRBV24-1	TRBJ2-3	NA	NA	CATSDRIADTQYF	TGTGCCACCAGTGACCGGATCGCAGATACGCAGTATTTT
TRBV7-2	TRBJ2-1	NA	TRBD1	CASSLSLGGSEQFF	TGTGCCAGCAGCTTAAGCTTAGGGGGCAGCGAGCAGTTCTTC
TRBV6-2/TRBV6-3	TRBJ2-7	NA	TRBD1	CASSFRRDRTVEQYF	TGTGCCAGCAGCTTCCGCCGGGACAGGACAGTAGAGCAGTACTTC
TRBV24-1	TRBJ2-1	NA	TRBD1	CATSDGQGYNEQFF	TGTGCCACCAGTGACGGACAGGGTTACAATGAGCAGTTCTTC
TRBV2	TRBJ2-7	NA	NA	CASADGEFHEQYF	TGTGCCAGCGCGGACGGGGAATTCCACGAGCAGTACTTC
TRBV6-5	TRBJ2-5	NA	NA	CASARQETQYF	TGTGCCAGCGCCCGTCAAGAGACCCAGTACTTC
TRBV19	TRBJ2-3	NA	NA	CASKEGRTDTQYF	TGTGCCAGTAAGGAGGGGCGCACAGATACGCAGTATTTT
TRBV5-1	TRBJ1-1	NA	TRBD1	CASSSFLRQGGNTEAFF	TGCGCCAGCAGCTCCTTCCTCAGACAGGGTGGAAACACTGAAGCTTTCTTT